The 28 T cell receptor beta chains listed next were all sequenced from one sample in a study of blood T cell repertoires in COVID-19. Sequencing used immunoSEQ multiplex PCR; TCRdb keeps in-frame clones, though not all of them. The sample holds some 38,000 clones, approximately 91% seen once. The sequencing sample was made of peripheral blood. The receptors shown here come from a man aged 70-80 years with acute or convalescent COVID-19.

The V call is TRBV7-2, the J call TRBJ2-1; D not resolved. Trimming cost V 5 bases and J 0 bases, with 11 bases left between them. Germline CDR1 SGHTA, CDR2 FQGNSA. The CDR3 loop spans 15 amino acids. CDR3: CASSVSSSSYNEQFF. CDR3 sequence (DNA): TGTGCCAGCAGCGTTAGCTCAAGCTCCTACAATGAGCAGTTCTTC.

The J gene is TRBJ2-1, the V gene TRBV11-2; TRBD2 matches 12 bases. Germline CDR1 and CDR2: SGHAT and FQNNGV. This CDR3 comprises 18 residues. V dropped 5 bases and J dropped 4; count of bases not matched to a gene: 12. The chain's CDR3 is CASSPSHLLAGGYNEQFF. The CDR3, as DNA: TGTGCCAGCAGCCCTTCCCATCTACTAGCGGGAGGTTACAATGAGCAGTTCTTC.

This clone was counted a few times. The chain has TRBV3-1 (or the pseudogene TRBV3-2) and TRBJ1-3; no firm D call. V was trimmed by 0 bases and J by 4 bases, leaving 10 bases between them. The CDR3 extends over 15 amino acids. Looked up from germline, CDR1 is LGHDT and CDR2 is YNNKEL (reference sequence). In DNA form, the CDR3 reads TGTGCCAGCAGCCAAGATCGGGTAGCGGGAAACACCATATATTTT. This codes for CASSQDRVAGNTIYF.

This chain links TRBV18 with TRBJ1-3; weak D call: TRBD1 (5 bases). Trimming cost V 2 bases and J 0 bases, with 17 bases left between them. Germline V gene sequence: CDR1 KGHSH, CDR2 LQKENI. This CDR3 comprises 18 residues. CDR3 bases: TGTGCCAGCTCACCATCTCAAAACAGACAGAGCTCTGGAAACACCATATATTTT. Protein product: CASSPSQNRQSSGNTIYF.

The rearrangement joins TRBV12-3 or TRBV12-4 to TRBJ1-1, with a weak D call TRBD1 (5 bases). The germline V and J ends were trimmed by 3 bases and 10 bases, with 15 bases remaining between them. The CDR3 covers 13 residues. For the CDR3, the DNA is TGTGCCAGCAGTTTTAGACAGTCTCACGGAGCTTTCTTT. It codes for CASSFRQSHGAFF.

This clone was seen once. Written as DNA, the CDR3 is TGTGCCAGCAGCTTCTCCGGGACAGGGCCTGGCTACACCTTC. It encodes CASSFSGTGPGYTF. The chain employs TRBV7-2 and TRBJ1-2; 9 positions agree with TRBD1. The CDR3 covers 14 residues. J gave up 7 bases and V 3 bases, and 6 bases lay outside the gene matches. CDR1 and CDR2 (germline): SGHTA, FQGNSA.

The chain links TRBV20-1 to TRBJ1-2; TRBD1 is a possible D gene (5 bases). Per germline, CDR1 DFQATT and CDR2 SNEGSKA (reference sequence). The CDR3 is 11 amino acids. Deletions cut 5 bases from V and 3 bases from J, with 7 bases between. This chain's CDR3 is CSAQGDYGYTF. CDR3 sequence (DNA): TGCAGTGCTCAAGGGGACTATGGCTACACCTTC.

This rearrangement joins TRBV4-2 to TRBJ2-3, with TRBD1 matching 8 bases. This CDR3 region has 14 residues. J gave up 6 bases and V 1 base, and 3 bases lay outside the gene matches. Germline-derived CDR1 and CDR2 are LGHNA and YNFKEQ. The CDR3 nucleotides are TGTGCCAGCAGCCAAGCCAGGGGGCAGGATACGCAGTATTTT. Residues: CASSQARGQDTQYF.

The genes are TRBV5-5 and TRBJ1-4, with a weak D call TRBD1 (5 bases). Trimming pared 4 bases from V and 8 bases from J, leaving 15 bases between. Germline V lookup: CDR1 SGHKS, CDR2 YYEKEE (reference sequence). The CDR3 extends over 14 amino acids. The CDR3, as DNA: TGTGCCAGCAGCCTCGGAGGGGTTGGGGAAAAACTGTTTTTT. Translating gives CASSLGGVGEKLFF. Looking up the rest from reference TRBV5-5 and TRBJ1-4 gives the full variable domain: DAGVTQSPTHLIKTRGQQVTLRCSPISGHKSVSWYQQVLGQGPQFIFQYYEKEERGRGNFPDRFSARQFPNYSSELNVNALLLGDSALYLCASSLGGVGEKLFFGSGTQLSVL.

The chain has TRBV19 and TRBJ2-1; 9 bases are a match to TRBD2. The CDR3 totals 14 residues. Trimming took 7 bases from V and 10 from J; bases not matched to a gene: 11. Germline V gene data show CDR1 as LNHDA and CDR2 as SQIVND (reference sequence). This CDR3 reads CASNQPGTSFEQFF. The CDR3 region has the DNA TGTGCCAGTAACCAACCCGGGACTAGCTTCGAGCAGTTCTTC.

V usage is TRBV6-1 and J usage is TRBJ1-1, with 9 bases aligning to TRBD1. After removal of 1 base from V and 8 bases from J, the junction contained 2 bases not matched to a gene. This CDR3 has 13 residues. Germline V gene sequence: CDR1 MNHNS, CDR2 SASEGT. The CDR3 here is CASSEDRGPEAFF. The CDR3 DNA reads as TGTGCCAGCAGTGAAGACAGGGGGCCCGAAGCTTTCTTT.

The rearrangement uses TRBV7-6 and TRBJ1-1; 10 nucleotides line up with TRBD1. With V trimmed by 0 bases and J by 6 bases, 7 bases remained unmatched. Germline V gene sequence: CDR1 SGHVS, CDR2 FNYEAQ. This CDR3 comprises 16 residues. CDR3 sequence: CASSLAQGQGTAEAFF. The CDR3 nucleotides read TGTGCCAGCAGCTTAGCTCAGGGACAGGGGACGGCTGAAGCTTTCTTT.

The chain joins TRBV13 to TRBJ1-1; D perhaps matches TRBD1 (5 bases). Germline-derived CDR1 and CDR2 are PRHDT and FYEKMQ (reference sequence). The CDR3 sequence is 14 residues long. The ends were cut back, 3 bases at V and 4 bases at J, with 12 bases in the middle. In DNA, the CDR3 is TGTGCCAGCAGCTTGGGAATTGGGGCCACTGAAGCTTTCTTT. Residues: CASSLGIGATEAFF.

J is TRBJ1-2 and V is TRBV28; D not resolved. Germline CDR1 is MDHEN and CDR2 is SYDVKM. The CDR3 runs 17 residues. Deletions cut 5 bases from V and 1 base from J, with 20 bases between. The CDR3 loop is CASSEPGAADYNYGYTF. The CDR3 DNA follows: TGTGCCAGCAGTGAGCCGGGAGCGGCCGATTATAACTATGGCTACACCTTC.

The J gene is TRBJ1-4, the V gene TRBV28; D might be TRBD1 (6 bases). Germline-derived CDR1 and CDR2 are MDHEN and SYDVKM. V was cut by 5 bases and J by 6 bases, with 10 bases left in between. This CDR3 region has 13 residues. CDR3 sequence reads: CASSQRTDEKLFF. CDR3 coding DNA: TGTGCCAGCAGTCAAAGGACAGATGAAAAACTGTTTTTT.

The chain couples TRBV9 to TRBJ2-5, with D hard to call. V lost 0 bases to trimming and J lost 1 base, with 10 bases between them. In germline, CDR1 is SGDLS, CDR2 YYNGEE. The CDR3 has 15 amino acids. The CDR3 reads CASSVGQNLQETQYF. As DNA, the CDR3 is TGTGCCAGCAGCGTAGGGCAGAACCTCCAAGAGACCCAGTACTTC.

The rearrangement links TRBV4-3 to TRBJ2-3; a possible D gene is TRBD2 (6 bases). Germline V gene data show CDR1 as LGHNA and CDR2 as YSLEER. V was cut by 0 bases and J by 5 bases, with 12 bases left in between. This CDR3 spans 15 amino acids. Written as DNA, the CDR3 is TGCGCCAGCAGCCAAGATCGACTGGGGGGAGATACGCAGTATTTT. It translates to CASSQDRLGGDTQYF.

This chain links TRBV7-9 with TRBJ1-4; 7 positions match TRBD1. Germline V gives CDR1 SEHNR, CDR2 FQNEAQ (reference sequence). Trimming took 2 bases from V and 7 from J; bases not matched to a gene: 7. This CDR3 has 15 residues. The CDR3 region is CASSLSQGFSEKLFF. CDR3 nucleotides: TGTGCCAGCAGCTTATCACAGGGGTTTTCTGAAAAACTGTTTTTT.

The gene calls are TRBV27 and TRBJ2-5; 12 bases align to TRBD1. The ends lost 5 bases at V and 5 bases at J; junction bases unmatched: 15. CDR1 and CDR2 from the germline V gene are MNHEY and SMNVEV (reference sequence). The CDR3 runs 18 residues. Written as DNA, the CDR3 is TGTGCCAGCAGTCCAGGGACAGGGGGCAACCCTTTATGGGAGACCCAGTACTTC. This translates into CASSPGTGGNPLWETQYF.

This chain joins TRBV15 and TRBJ1-5, with 8 positions matching TRBD1. The germline CDR1 and CDR2 sequences are LNHNV and YYDKDF (reference sequence). There are 15 residues in the CDR3. J gave up 5 bases and V 4 bases, and 7 bases lay outside the gene matches. The CDR3, as DNA: TGTGCCACCAGCACAAGACAGGGGCCGTATCAGCCCCAGCATTTT. It yields the protein CATSTRQGPYQPQHF.

J is TRBJ1-4 and V is TRBV5-6; 9 bases line up with TRBD1. The CDR3 is made up of 15 amino acids. After removal of 0 bases from V and 7 bases from J, the junction contained 4 bases not matched to a gene. The germline CDR1 and CDR2 sequences are SGHDT and YYEEEE. CDR3 in amino acids: CASSLGTGVIEKLFF. The CDR3 DNA reads as TGTGCCAGCAGCTTGGGGACAGGGGTTATTGAAAAACTGTTTTTT.

The rearrangement links TRBV18 to TRBJ1-1, with a tentative D call TRBD1 (5 bases). V was shortened by 3 bases and J by 4 bases, with 12 bases between the two germline ends. This CDR3 has 14 amino acids. CDR1 and CDR2 from the germline V gene are KGHSH and LQKENI. CDR3 nucleotide sequence: TGTGCCAGCTCACCCGGGGGTTCGGGCACTGAAGCTTTCTTT. Amino acids: CASSPGGSGTEAFF. Using reference TRBV18 and TRBJ1-1 for the parts outside the CDR3, the full variable domain is NAGVMQNPRHLVRRRGQEARLRCSPMKGHSHVYWYRQLPEEGLKFMVYLQKENIIDESGMPKERFSAEFPKEGPSILRIQQVVRGDSAAYFCASSPGGSGTEAFFGQGTRLTVV.

The genes are TRBV15 and TRBJ2-7; 12 nucleotides agree with TRBD2. The J segment lost 7 bases and the V segment lost 1 base, leaving 5 bases of the junction unmatched. CDR3 length equals 15 residues. CDR1 and CDR2 from the germline V gene are LNHNV and YYDKDF (reference sequence). The CDR3 loop reads CATSRGTSGAGEQYF. The CDR3 nucleotides are TGTGCCACCAGCAGAGGGACTAGCGGGGCGGGGGAGCAGTACTTC.

V is TRBV7-9 and J is TRBJ1-1; D is possibly TRBD1 (5 bases). V dropped 1 base and J dropped 5 bases, with 14 bases sitting between them. Per germline, CDR1 SEHNR and CDR2 FQNEAQ (reference sequence). The CDR3 is 15 amino acids. The DNA of the CDR3 is TGTGCCAGCAGCTTAGTTCAGGGACGGGAGACTGAAGCTTTCTTT. This encodes CASSLVQGRETEAFF.

V and J are TRBV2 and TRBJ2-3, with a possible D match to TRBD2 (6 bases). This CDR3 is built from 13 residues. Germline-derived CDR1 and CDR2 are SNHLY and FYNNEI. Trimming removed 1 base at V and 7 bases at J, with 9 bases between. In DNA, the CDR3 is TGTGCCAGCAGTGAAGGACGGGAGTATACGCAGTATTTT. Encoded protein: CASSEGREYTQYF.

The chain joins TRBV6-5 to TRBJ2-7; the match to TRBD2 covers 13 bases. V was pared by 6 bases and J by 4 bases, with 6 bases of the junction left unmatched. The CDR3 length is 15 residues. Germline V gene sequence: CDR1 MNHEY, CDR2 SVGAGI. CDR3 nucleotides: TGTGCCAGCAGCTGGACTAGCGGGAGCTATTACGAGCAGTACTTC. This gives the protein CASSWTSGSYYEQYF.

The DNA of the CDR3 is TGTGCCAGCAGTTACTTTACCGGTGGGGCCAACGTCCTGACTTTC. Its protein is CASSYFTGGANVLTF. This chain connects TRBV6-5 to TRBJ2-6; D is ambiguous. Germline V CDR1 and CDR2: MNHEY, SVGAGI. This CDR3 region has 15 residues. Trimming removed 1 base from V and 3 bases from J, with 7 bases in between.

V is TRBV4-3 and J is TRBJ1-6; D ambiguous. The CDR3 loop spans 15 amino acids. Trimming took off 2 bases at V and 4 bases at J, with 9 bases between the two ends. The germline gives CDR1 LGHNA, CDR2 YSLEER. Here the CDR3 DNA reads TGCGCCAGCAGCCAAAGGTCCGGGTATAATTCACCCCTCCACTTT. It is translated as CASSQRSGYNSPLHF.